One T cell receptor beta chain is described in this entry. TCRdb's copy holds only in-frame clones and misses some; the assay was immunoSEQ multiplex PCR. This sample carries about 56,000 clones, around 90% of them seen once, and the ten largest clones take around 1.1%. This specimen comes from a study of cytomegalovirus exposure and HLA in healthy donors. The TCR was taken from a young man in good health and CMV-seronegative. The source material was PBMCs.

CDR3 in amino acids: CASSPGTPTQYF. DNA of the CDR3: TGTGCCAGTAGTCCGGGGACTCCGACCCAGTACTTC. The genes are TRBV19 and TRBJ2-5; TRBD2 is a possible D gene (6 bases). CDR3 length: 12 residues. Between the trimmed V and J ends, which lost 5 bases and 7 bases, there was a span of 11 bases. Germline-derived CDR1 and CDR2 are LNHDA and SQIVND (reference sequence).